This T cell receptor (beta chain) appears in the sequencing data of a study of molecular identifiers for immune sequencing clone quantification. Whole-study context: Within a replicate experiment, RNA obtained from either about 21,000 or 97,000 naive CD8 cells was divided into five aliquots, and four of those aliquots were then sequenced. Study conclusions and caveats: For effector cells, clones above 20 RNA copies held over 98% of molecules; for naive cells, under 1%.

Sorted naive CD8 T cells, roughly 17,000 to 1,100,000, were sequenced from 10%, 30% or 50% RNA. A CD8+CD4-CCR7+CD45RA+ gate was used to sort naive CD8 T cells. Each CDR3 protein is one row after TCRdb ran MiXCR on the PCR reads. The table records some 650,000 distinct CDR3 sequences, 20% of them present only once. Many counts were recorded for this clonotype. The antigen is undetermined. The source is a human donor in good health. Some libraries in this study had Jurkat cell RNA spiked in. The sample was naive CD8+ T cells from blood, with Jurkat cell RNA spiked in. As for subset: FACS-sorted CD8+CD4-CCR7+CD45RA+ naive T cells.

The CDR3 reads CAWTAGDEQYF. CDR3 DNA sequence: TGTGCCTGGACCGCGGGCGACGAGCAGTACTTC. This chain links TRBV30 with TRBJ2-7; TRBD2 might be the D (5 bases). The germline V gene has CDR1 GTSNPN and CDR2 SVGIG (reference sequence). V lost 4 bases and J lost 5, with 9 bases in between. The CDR3 loop spans 11 amino acids.